This passage covers 9 T cell receptor beta chains from one sample sequenced in a study of CD8 T cells in ankylosing spondylitis. One entry per CDR3 protein, called by TCRdb with MiXCR from the 5' RACE reads. The sample has about 160,000 distinct CDR3 sequences; approximately 10% are singletons. Sequenced sample: blood, either unsorted or a sorted T cell fraction (not recorded which). The receptors shown here come from a female donor with ankylosing spondylitis or in good health (not recorded which).

The V call is TRBV20-1, the J call TRBJ2-3; TRBD2 might be the D (6 bases). Germline CDR1 DFQATT, CDR2 SNEGSKA (reference sequence). The CDR3 runs to 15 residues. V was shortened by 1 base and J by 0 bases, with 11 bases between the two germline ends. CDR3 region: CSARVFRESTDTQYF. The CDR3 DNA sequence: TGCAGTGCTAGAGTATTTCGGGAGAGCACAGATACGCAGTATTTT.

CDR3 residues: CASKRDRGSDQPQHF. CDR3 in DNA: TGTGCCAGCAAGCGGGACAGGGGCTCGGATCAGCCCCAGCATTTT. J is TRBJ1-5 and V is TRBV12-3 or TRBV12-4, with 10 bases that match TRBD1. Germline trimming cut 7 bases from V and 5 bases from J; bases unmatched to any gene: 8. CDR3 size: 15 residues.

V and J are TRBV14 and TRBJ2-1; 13 bases are shared with TRBD2. The germline V gene encodes CDR1 SGHDN and CDR2 FVKESK. This CDR3 contains 17 residues. The junction had 7 bases not matched to a gene; V was cut back by 0 bases and J by 8 bases. In nucleotides, the CDR3 is TGTGCCAGCAGCCAAGATATCGGACTAGCGGGAGAGGATGAGCAGTTCTTC. Its translation is CASSQDIGLAGEDEQFF.

The chain carries TRBV30 and TRBJ2-7; D uncertain. The V gene's germline CDR1 is GTSNPN and CDR2 SVGIG (reference sequence). The CDR3 is 12 residues long. V lost 1 base to trimming and J lost 6 bases, with 10 bases between them. The CDR3 DNA sequence: TGTGCCTGGAGTGCCGGGTTCGGCGAGCAGTACTTC. Protein: CAWSAGFGEQYF.

This clonotype showed up just a few times. J is TRBJ2-5 and V is TRBV19, with D uncertain. Trimming shortened V by 5 bases and J by 1 base, and 17 bases separated the two germline ends. The CDR3 is 16 residues long. Germline V lookup: CDR1 LNHDA, CDR2 SQIVND (reference sequence). CDR3 in DNA: TGTGCCAGTAGTTTACTTGCGCGGTCTACCCAAGAGACCCAGTACTTC. Its translation is CASSLLARSTQETQYF.

At least ten counts were recorded for this clonotype. The J gene is TRBJ1-5, the V gene TRBV27; D perhaps matches TRBD1 (5 bases). Germline V gene lookup returns CDR1 MNHEY and CDR2 SMNVEV (reference sequence). CDR3 size: 14 residues. The V gene lost 5 bases and the J gene lost 5 bases, with 13 bases spanning the gap. The CDR3 sequence is CASSPGTDHQPQHF. For the CDR3, the DNA is TGTGCCAGCAGTCCCGGGACGGACCATCAGCCCCAGCATTTT.

This clonotype was found a few times. Written as DNA, the CDR3 is TGTGCCAGCAGTTTGCACCCTAGCGGGAGGGCCACAGATACGCAGTATTTT. This sequence encodes CASSLHPSGRATDTQYF. The chain has TRBV27 and TRBJ2-3; 12 bases map to TRBD2. This CDR3 is 17 amino acids long. The germline V gene has CDR1 MNHEY and CDR2 SMNVEV (reference sequence). With V trimmed by 3 bases and J by 2 bases, 6 bases remained unmatched.

This clonotype was detected a few times. J is TRBJ2-4 and V is TRBV5-6, with D uncertain. Trimming took off 0 bases at V and 14 bases at J, with 15 bases between the two ends. This CDR3 spans 13 amino acids. The germline V gene encodes CDR1 SGHDT and CDR2 YYEEEE. The CDR3 here is CASSLGSSPPEYF. Here the CDR3 DNA reads TGTGCCAGCAGCTTGGGCTCCTCCCCCCCGGAGTACTTC.

This clonotype was seen a few times. The chain joins TRBV4-1 to TRBJ1-5; maybe TRBD1 (5 bases). The CDR3 sequence is 19 residues long. Trimming left V 0 bases short and J 2 bases short, with 20 bases between. CDR1 and CDR2 (germline): MGHRA, YSYEKL. The CDR3 region has the DNA TGCGCCAGCAGCCAAGATTGGGGGTCTCCGGGTAGGGGCAATCAGCCCCAGCATTTT. It codes for CASSQDWGSPGRGNQPQHF.